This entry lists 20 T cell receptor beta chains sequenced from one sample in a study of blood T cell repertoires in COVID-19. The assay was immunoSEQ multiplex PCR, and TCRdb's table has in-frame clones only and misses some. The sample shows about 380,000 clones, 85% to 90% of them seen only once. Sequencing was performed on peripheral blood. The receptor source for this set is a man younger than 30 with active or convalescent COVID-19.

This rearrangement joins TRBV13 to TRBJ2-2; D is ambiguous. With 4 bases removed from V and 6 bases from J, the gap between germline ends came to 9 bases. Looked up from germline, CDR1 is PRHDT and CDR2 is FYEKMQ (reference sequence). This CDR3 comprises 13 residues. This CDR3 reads CASSYTRSGELFF. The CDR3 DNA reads TGTGCCAGCAGCTATACTCGTTCCGGGGAGCTGTTTTTT.

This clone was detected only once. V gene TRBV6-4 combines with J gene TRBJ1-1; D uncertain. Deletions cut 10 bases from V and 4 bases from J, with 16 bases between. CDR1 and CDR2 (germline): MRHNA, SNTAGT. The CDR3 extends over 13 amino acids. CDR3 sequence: CANRTGTSTEAFF. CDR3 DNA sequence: TGTGCCAACCGGACGGGAACGAGCACTGAAGCTTTCTTT.

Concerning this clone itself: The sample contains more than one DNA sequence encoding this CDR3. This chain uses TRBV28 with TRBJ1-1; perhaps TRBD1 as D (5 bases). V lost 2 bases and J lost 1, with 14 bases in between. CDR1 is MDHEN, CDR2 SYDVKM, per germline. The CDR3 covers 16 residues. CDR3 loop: CASSLRGELSNTEAFF. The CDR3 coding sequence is TGTGCCAGCAGTTTACGGGGGGAACTCTCGAACACTGAAGCTTTCTTT.

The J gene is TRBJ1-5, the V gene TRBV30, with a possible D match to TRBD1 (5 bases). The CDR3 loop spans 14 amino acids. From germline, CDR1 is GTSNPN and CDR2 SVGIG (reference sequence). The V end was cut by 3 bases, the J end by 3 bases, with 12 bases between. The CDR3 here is CAWSGGTVNQPQHF. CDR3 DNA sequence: TGTGCCTGGAGCGGCGGGACGGTCAATCAGCCCCAGCATTTT.

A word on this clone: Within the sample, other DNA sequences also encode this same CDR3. CDR3 loop: CASSVGGDYGYTF. The DNA of the CDR3 is TGTGCCAGCAGCGTAGGGGGCGACTATGGCTACACCTTC. This rearrangement joins TRBV9 to TRBJ1-2, with D possibly being TRBD1 (5 bases). The CDR3 spans 13 residues. CDR1 is SGDLS, CDR2 YYNGEE, per germline. V was pared by 0 bases and J by 3 bases, with 6 bases between. The variable domain in full, completed from reference TRBV9 and TRBJ1-2, reads DSGVTQTPKHLITATGQRVTLRCSPRSGDLSVYWYQQSLDQGLQFLIQYYNGEERAKGNILERFSAQQFPDLHSELNLSSLELGDSALYFCASSVGGDYGYTFGSGTRLTVV.

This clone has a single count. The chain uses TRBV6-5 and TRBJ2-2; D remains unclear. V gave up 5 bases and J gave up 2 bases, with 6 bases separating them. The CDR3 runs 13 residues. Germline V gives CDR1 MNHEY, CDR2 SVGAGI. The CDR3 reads CASSTYNTGELFF. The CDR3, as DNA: TGTGCCAGCAGTACCTATAACACCGGGGAGCTGTTTTTT.

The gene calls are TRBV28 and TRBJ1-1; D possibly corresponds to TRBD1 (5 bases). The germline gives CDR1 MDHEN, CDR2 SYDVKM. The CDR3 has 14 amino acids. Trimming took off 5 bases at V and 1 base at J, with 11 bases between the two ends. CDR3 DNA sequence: TGTGCCAGCAGTACCGACAGTTCGAACACTGAAGCTTTCTTT. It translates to CASSTDSSNTEAFF. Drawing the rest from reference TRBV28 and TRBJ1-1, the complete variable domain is DVKVTQSSRYLVKRTGEKVFLECVQDMDHENMFWYRQDPGLGLRLIYFSYDVKMKEKGDIPEGYSVSREKKERFSLILESASTNQTSMYLCASSTDSSNTEAFFGQGTRLTVV.

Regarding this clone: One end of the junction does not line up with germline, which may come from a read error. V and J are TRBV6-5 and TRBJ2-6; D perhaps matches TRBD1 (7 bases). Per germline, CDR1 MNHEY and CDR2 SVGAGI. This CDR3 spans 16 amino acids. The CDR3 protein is CASSYQQGTGANVLTF. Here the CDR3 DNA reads TGTGCCAGCAGTTACCAACAGGGGACTGGGGCCAACGTGCTGACTTTC.

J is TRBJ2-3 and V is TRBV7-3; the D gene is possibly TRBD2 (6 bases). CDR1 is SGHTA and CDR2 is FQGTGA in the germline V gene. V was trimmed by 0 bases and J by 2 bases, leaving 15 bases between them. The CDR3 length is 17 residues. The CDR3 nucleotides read TGTGCCAGCAGCTTAACGGGTGGAGGGATTCCCACAGATACGCAGTATTTT. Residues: CASSLTGGGIPTDTQYF.

The CDR3 loop reads CASSAPPEGSYTEAFF. In DNA form, the CDR3 reads TGTGCCAGCAGCGCCCCTCCGGAGGGATCGTACACTGAAGCTTTCTTT. This chain uses TRBV9 with TRBJ1-1; D call uncertain. The CDR3 is 16 residues long. Trimming removed 3 bases from V and 3 bases from J, with 18 bases in between. Per the germline V gene, CDR1 is SGDLS and CDR2 is YYNGEE.

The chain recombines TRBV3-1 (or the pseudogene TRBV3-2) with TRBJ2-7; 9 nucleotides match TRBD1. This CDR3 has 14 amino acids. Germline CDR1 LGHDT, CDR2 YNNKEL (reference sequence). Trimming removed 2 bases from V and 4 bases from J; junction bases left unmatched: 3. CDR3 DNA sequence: TGTGCCAGCAGCCAAAGGGACAGGGCTTACGAGCAGTACTTC. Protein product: CASSQRDRAYEQYF.

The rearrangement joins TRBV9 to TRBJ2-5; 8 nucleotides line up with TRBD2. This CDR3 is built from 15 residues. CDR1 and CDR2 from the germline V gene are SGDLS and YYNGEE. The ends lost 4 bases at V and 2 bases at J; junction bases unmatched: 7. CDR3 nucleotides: TGTGCCAGCAGCAGAGCCGGGAGGGGTCAAGAGACCCAGTACTTC. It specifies CASSRAGRGQETQYF.

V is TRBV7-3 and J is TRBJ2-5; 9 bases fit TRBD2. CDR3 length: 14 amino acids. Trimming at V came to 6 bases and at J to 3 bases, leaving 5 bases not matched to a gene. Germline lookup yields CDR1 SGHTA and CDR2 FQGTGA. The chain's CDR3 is CASSERGAEETQYF. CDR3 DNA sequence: TGTGCCAGCAGTGAGCGGGGGGCAGAAGAGACCCAGTACTTC.

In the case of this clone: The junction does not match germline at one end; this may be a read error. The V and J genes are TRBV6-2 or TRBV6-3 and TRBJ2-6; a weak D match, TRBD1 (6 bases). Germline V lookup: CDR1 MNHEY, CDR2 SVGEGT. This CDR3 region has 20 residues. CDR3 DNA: TGTGCCAGCAGTTACTCGATTGTTCCAGGGGTTAGCTCTGGGGCCAACGTGCTGACTTTC. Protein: CASSYSIVPGVSSGANVLTF.

The CDR3 region is CASSFDTGELFF. The CDR3 DNA follows: TGTGCCAGCAGCTTCGACACCGGGGAGCTGTTTTTT. This chain connects TRBV11-3 to TRBJ2-2; the D is unclear. Trimming stripped 3 bases from V and 3 bases from J, with 2 bases between. The CDR3 sequence is 12 residues long. Germline V gene data show CDR1 as SGHNT and CDR2 as YENEEA.

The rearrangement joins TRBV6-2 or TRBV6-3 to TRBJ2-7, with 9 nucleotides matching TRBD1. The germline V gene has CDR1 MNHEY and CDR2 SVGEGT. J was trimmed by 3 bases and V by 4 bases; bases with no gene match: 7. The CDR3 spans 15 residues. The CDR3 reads CASSSRQGDLYEQYF. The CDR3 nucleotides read TGTGCCAGCAGTTCCCGACAGGGGGATCTCTACGAGCAGTACTTC.

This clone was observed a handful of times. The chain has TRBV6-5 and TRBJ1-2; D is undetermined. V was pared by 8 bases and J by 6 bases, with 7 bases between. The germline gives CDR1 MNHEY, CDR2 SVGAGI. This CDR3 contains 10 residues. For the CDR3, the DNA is TGTGCCAGCTACGGGGATGGCTACACCTTC. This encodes CASYGDGYTF.

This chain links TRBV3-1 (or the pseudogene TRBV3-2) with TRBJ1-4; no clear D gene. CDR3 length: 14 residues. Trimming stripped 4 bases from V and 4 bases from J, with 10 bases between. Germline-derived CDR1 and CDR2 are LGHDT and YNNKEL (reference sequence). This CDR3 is CASSPLSNNEKLFF. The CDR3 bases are TGTGCCAGCAGCCCCTTAAGCAATAATGAAAAACTGTTTTTT.

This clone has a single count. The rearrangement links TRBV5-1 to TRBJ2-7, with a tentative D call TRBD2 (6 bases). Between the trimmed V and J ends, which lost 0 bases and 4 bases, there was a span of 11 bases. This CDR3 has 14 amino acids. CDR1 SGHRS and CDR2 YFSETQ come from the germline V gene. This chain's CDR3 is CASSLEGGWYEQYF. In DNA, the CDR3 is TGCGCCAGCAGCTTGGAGGGAGGATGGTACGAGCAGTACTTC.

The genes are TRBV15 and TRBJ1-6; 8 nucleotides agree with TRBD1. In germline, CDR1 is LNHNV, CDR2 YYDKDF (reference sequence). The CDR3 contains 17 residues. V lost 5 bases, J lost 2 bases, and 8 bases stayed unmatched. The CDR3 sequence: CATSEDPGQAYNSPLHF. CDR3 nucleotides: TGTGCCACCAGCGAAGACCCGGGACAGGCCTATAATTCACCCCTCCACTTT.